This T cell receptor (beta chain) appears in the sequencing data of a study of blood T cells in healthy people across ages (dated by TCRdb to the mid-2010s). Background on the whole study: Template switching captured roughly one uniquely barcoded TCR beta cDNA molecule per two T cells in model experiments. Using deep sequencing normalized with unique cDNA molecular identifiers, the study measured how TCR beta repertoire diversity changes with age. Four age groups were formed from the donors: young (average roughly 16 years), middle-aged (around 37), aged (62) and long-lived (approximately 80). To avoid experimental bias, donors of different ages were spread randomly across the sequencing lanes. Using the same blood draw, the study looked at two additional independent replicas of 1 million unique cDNA reads for two donors, one aged 18 to 29 and the other aged 80 or older. What the study reported, not specific to this receptor: Because the CMV infection status of the donors was unknown, age-related changes in expanded clonotypes may potentially have been confounded. Observed TCR beta diversity per million T cells fell roughly linearly with age, and a significant reduction was already apparent by age around 39. There was a strong correlation between observed TCR beta diversity and the percentage of naive T cells measured by flow cytometry. Compared with the aged group, the long-lived group had more naive CD4+ T cells, fewer expanded clones and increased TCR diversity, suggesting age selection. Estimates of total diversity from one million sequenced T cells were regarded as lower bounds and underestimates. Since profiling was done on bulk unsorted PBMCs, naive and antigen-experienced compartments could not be conclusively compared.

This clonotype was seen only a few times. The target of this receptor is not known. No much larger clone is present one base from it, and per-base qualities are unavailable. The receptor library was made with 5' RACE. Sequenced using an Illumina HiSeq 2500. The second PCR ran for about 7 to 11 cycles and used a J-beta primer mix along with a sample-barcoded 5' primer. A template-switch 5' adaptor carrying 12 random nucleotides introduced a unique molecular identifier onto each TCR beta cDNA molecule. At least 2.5 million CDR3-containing paired-end reads were obtained from each sample. First-strand cDNA was synthesized from all RNA with the Mint cDNA synthesis kit, primed by a TRBC-specific oligonucleotide. All cDNA was treated with uracil-DNA glycosylase and then went through a first 18-cycle PCR with the universal primers M1SS and BC2_uni_R. In the paper's pipeline: Each sample was normalized by randomly selecting 1 million high-quality reads, each carrying a distinct molecular identifier. Instead of being binned into consensus sequences, reads with shared molecular identifiers were discarded. MiTCR, set to a Q25 quality threshold and the strictest error-elimination algorithm, was used for CDR3 identification, clonotype clustering and error correction. A nonparametric unseen species model with Euler transformation was used to estimate a lower bound on total TCR beta diversity. The raw public reads went through TCRdb reprocessing: fastp at Q25, MiXCR clone calling, in-frame beta chains kept. When rows share a CDR3 protein, they turn into one entry using the most common DNA and genes. Here the V and J calls rest on TCRdb's processing, not on the authors' analysis. The sample table contains fewer than 900,000 distinct CDR3 sequences; only one count was recorded for roughly 45% of them. The ten most abundant clones make up about 20% of the sample.

Donors were 30 to 45 systemically healthy Caucasian individuals from Russia aged roughly 6 to 90 years. Ten milliliters of peripheral blood were drawn from each donor into EDTA-treated Vacutainer tubes. Ficoll-Paque density-gradient centrifugation was used to isolate PBMCs, with at least 6 million per sample. Trizol reagent was used to extract total RNA from PBMCs, with at least 5.5 micrograms per sample. The percentages of naive CD45RAhigh/CD27high T cells were determined by flow cytometry on a PBMC aliquot from every donor. The sample comprised blood. This receptor was identified in an older woman in good health.

The nucleotides are TGCAGCGTTCAGGGGCAATCCTACGAGCAGTACTTC. It translates as CSVQGQSYEQYF. The V and J segments used are TRBV29-1 and TRBJ2-7; a tentative D call is TRBD1 (6 bases match). Including the terminal cysteine and phenylalanine, the CDR3 comprises 12 residues. Just the 36-base CDR3 DNA is kept, in frame starting at base 1. The germline V gene specifies SQVTM as CDR1 and ANQGSEA as CDR2. The germline ends are 9 bases apart after V is trimmed by 5 bases and J by 1 base.